This T cell receptor (beta chain) was observed in a study of cytotoxic CD8 clonotypes in ibrutinib-treated CLL (dated by TCRdb to the early 2020s). For context, the study as a whole: The cohort had around twelve relapsed/refractory and around 16 treatment-naive patients; 17 to 18 were IGHV unmutated. Responses were partial in some 24 patients and complete in 2; after median roughly 69 months follow-up, roughly 15 stayed in remission and around 12 progressed. Cryopreserved peripheral blood mononuclear cells were collected before treatment, at response, and at either disease progression or sustained remission. All remission and progressive disease samples were collected while patients were still receiving ibrutinib. Of the roughly 79 people in the trial, about two dozen had longitudinal samples available. The response samples were drawn at a median of approximately 11 months into treatment, with a range of roughly 6 to 36 months. An average of about 260,000 productive templates and 94,082 productive rearrangements was obtained per sample.

The goal of deep resolution MiSeq sequencing was a depth between 1 in 1 million and 1 in 200,000 T cells, and coverage averaged 10x per clonotype. TCR beta libraries were generated with the immunoSEQ hsTCRB Kit. As for the original processing: ImmunoSEQ Data Assistant and ImmunoSEQ Analyzer were used for data analysis, and V, D and J genes were assigned according to IMGT definitions. Clonality, which ranges from 0 to 1, was calculated by subtracting the normalized Shannon entropy of productive rearrangement frequencies from one. Only overrepresented clonotypes making up at least 0.05% of each patient's repertoire were included in the public clonotype analysis. Thirteen repertoires from age-matched healthy donors, obtained from immuneACCESS, served as clonality controls. Imported from immuneACCESS, the table was reduced by TCRdb to in-frame sequences with V and J called. These copies leave out some clones; in studies compared against another copy, an unresolved V gene accounts for under half, and the cause of the remainder is not known. The V and J calls and clone size come from that table; D and trimming were worked out from the DNA. This sample lists tens of thousands of clones; roughly 83% were detected once. The top ten constitute more than 30% of the sample.

The sample's time point label, decoded: around 2 years on ibrutinib. For TCR beta library preparation, roughly 2 micrograms of genomic DNA were extracted from the cryopreserved PBMCs. Longitudinal blood samples from CLL patients on ibrutinib monotherapy were analyzed using high-throughput TCR beta sequencing. Patients were enrolled in a phase 2 open-label single-center ibrutinib monotherapy trial. As concerns this clone: Its antigen remains undetermined. There are no base qualities to consult, and no much larger clone falls within one base.

Overall study results and their limits: Public clonotypes were rare and either contracted or stayed stable during treatment, and the rise in clonality at ibrutinib response reflected the expansion of private clonotypes. Lymph node repertoires were not examined, and the timing of sampling was not matched between patients in sustained remission and those whose disease progressed. At baseline, clonality was higher than in age-matched healthy donors and showed a strong correlation with circulating CD8+ T-cell counts. At ibrutinib response clonality went up, during sustained remission it held steady, and at progression it dropped back toward baseline.

V and J lose 5 bases and 1 base, and a span of 9 bases separates them. The germline V gene sets CDR1 to SGHRS and CDR2 to YFSETQ. The CDR3, cysteine through phenylalanine, is 14 amino acids long. Only CDR3 DNA is held: 42 bases, read in frame from base 1. This TCR derives from a human donor with chronic lymphocytic leukemia. Here the sequenced sample was PBMCs, taken after 24 months of ibrutinib treatment. The chain couples TRBV5-1 to TRBJ1-4; the D gene is possibly TRBD1, with 5 bases matching. The DNA sequence reads TGCGCCAGCAGTTCGAGGGGAACTAATGAAAAACTGTTTTTT. This gives the protein CASSSRGTNEKLFF.